Following are 25 T cell receptor beta chains from one sample sequenced in a study of T cell repertoires in cytomegalovirus infection. These TCRs' antigens remain unknown. A single record per CDR3 protein comes from TCRdb applying MiXCR to the reads. Here the sample spans about 920,000 distinct CDR3 sequences, more than 25% being singletons. The sequencing here drew on cultured CD8+ T cells from PBMCs, taken from culture after CMV antigen stimulation. These receptor sequences come from a human donor in good health (CMV status not recorded). Some clones in this sample may be carry-over from other donors' samples.

This clonotype has just a few counts. The chain couples TRBV19 to TRBJ1-5; D is uncertain. The V end lost 1 base, the J end lost 0 bases, and 10 bases lay between the germline ends. The V gene's germline CDR1 is LNHDA and CDR2 SQIVND (reference sequence). The CDR3 contains 16 residues. CDR3 in amino acids: CASSIVAGYSNQPQHF. The CDR3 region has the DNA TGTGCCAGTAGTATAGTGGCAGGTTATAGCAATCAGCCCCAGCATTTT.

This sequence joins TRBV6-1 and TRBJ1-2; 7 bases are shared with TRBD1. CDR3 length: 13 residues. V trimming: 6 bases; J trimming: 7 bases; junction bases outside the gene matches: 8. CDR1 and CDR2 (germline): MNHNS, SASEGT. The CDR3 protein is CASRPTGVGGYTF. For the CDR3, the DNA is TGTGCCAGCAGGCCAACAGGGGTTGGTGGCTACACCTTC.

Here the CDR3 reads CASSLGGGATPPLHF. The CDR3, as DNA: TGTGCCAGCAGCTTAGGTGGGGGGGCGACACCCCCCCTCCACTTT. J is TRBJ1-6 and V is TRBV13; TRBD1 is a possible D gene (6 bases). The CDR3 covers 15 residues. Germline V gives CDR1 PRHDT, CDR2 FYEKMQ (reference sequence). Trimming cost V 0 bases and J 13 bases, with 16 bases left between them. Based on the CDR3 plus reference TRBV13 and TRBJ1-6, the full variable domain is AAGVIQSPRHLIKEKRETATLKCYPIPRHDTVYWYQQGPGQDPQFLISFYEKMQSDKGSIPDRFSAQQFSDYHSELNMSSLELGDSALYFCASSLGGGATPPLHFGNGTRLTVT.

The chain is built from TRBV2 and TRBJ1-3, with no clear D. This CDR3 comprises 17 residues. V was shortened by 6 bases and J by 4 bases, with 22 bases between the two germline ends. Looked up from germline, CDR1 is SNHLY and CDR2 is FYNNEI. The CDR3 here is CASRLTETNLRGNTIYF. The DNA of the CDR3 is TGTGCCAGCAGACTGACGGAGACAAACCTCAGGGGAAACACCATATATTTT. The entire variable domain, with the rest obtained from reference TRBV2 and TRBJ1-3, is as follows: EPEVTQTPSHQVTQMGQEVILRCVPISNHLYFYWYRQILGQKVEFLVSFYNNEISEKSEIFDDQFSVERPDGSNFTLKIRSTKLEDSAMYFCASRLTETNLRGNTIYFGEGSWLTVV.

This clonotype was picked up a small number of times. This chain connects TRBV10-1 to TRBJ1-1; unclear D gene. CDR1 is WNHNN, CDR2 SYGVQD, per germline (reference sequence). V shed 3 bases and J shed 1 base, with 12 bases lying between them. CDR3 length: 15 amino acids. The chain's CDR3 is CASSEDPVPNTEAFF. CDR3 bases: TGCGCCAGCAGTGAAGATCCAGTCCCGAACACTGAAGCTTTCTTT.

The chain has TRBV4-1 and TRBJ2-2; perhaps TRBD1 as D (7 bases). The germline V and J ends were trimmed by 1 base and 7 bases, with 22 bases remaining between them. Germline CDR1 and CDR2: MGHRA and YSYEKL. The CDR3 loop spans 18 amino acids. CDR3 amino acids: CASSQAAGHRGDGGELFF. CDR3 bases: TGCGCCAGCAGCCAAGCAGCGGGCCACAGGGGAGACGGCGGGGAGCTGTTTTTT.

The V and J genes are TRBV19 and TRBJ2-1; D remains ambiguous. Germline V gene data show CDR1 as LNHDA and CDR2 as SQIVND (reference sequence). Trimming took 6 bases from V and 0 from J, leaving 12 bases between them. This CDR3 has 15 amino acids. In DNA form, the CDR3 reads TGTGCCAGTAGACGTGACTCGAGCTCCTACAATGAGCAGTTCTTC. It encodes CASRRDSSSYNEQFF.

This rearrangement joins TRBV19 to TRBJ2-7; D might be TRBD1 (6 bases). The CDR3 runs 12 residues. CDR1 and CDR2 (germline): LNHDA, SQIVND (reference sequence). V was trimmed by 8 bases and J by 6 bases, leaving 14 bases between them. For the CDR3, the DNA is TGTGCCAGTGGGAGTGGGGGCGGCGAGCAGTACTTC. Its translation is CASGSGGGEQYF.

Concerning this clonotype itself: No conserved phenylalanine or tryptophan ends this CDR3, so it is likely a read error. Because the CDR3's place on the DNA is in doubt, the DNA is left out and the CDR3 is given as listed by TCRdb. The genes are TRBV6-1 and TRBJ1-1; the table calls TRBD1, which could not be checked here. The CDR3 length is 10 residues, termini included. The germline V gene encodes CDR1 MNHNS and CDR2 SASEGT. The CDR3 reads CASSPTTGLL.

This clonotype appeared many times. The chain has TRBV7-2 and TRBJ1-5; no clear D gene. CDR3 length: 14 residues. Germline CDR1 reads SGHTA; CDR2 reads FQGNSA. Deletions cut 3 bases from V and 0 bases from J, with 6 bases between. CDR3 nucleotides: TGTGCCAGCAGCTTCACGACTAGCAATCAGCCCCAGCATTTT. This translates into CASSFTTSNQPQHF.

The gene calls are TRBV29-1 and TRBJ2-3; D gene uncertain. V lost 7 bases and J 6 bases, leaving 20 bases between the germline ends. CDR1 and CDR2 from the germline V gene are SQVTM and ANQGSEA. The CDR3 is 14 residues long. The CDR3 protein is CSARPTSTTDTQYF. The CDR3 coding sequence is TGCAGCGCTCGGCCAACCTCAACAACGGATACGCAGTATTTT.

This sequence joins TRBV12-3 or TRBV12-4 and TRBJ1-2; perhaps TRBD1 as D (6 bases). V was cut by 6 bases and J by 4 bases, with 12 bases left in between. CDR3 size: 13 residues. CDR3 nucleotide sequence: TGTGCCAGCAGCGCGGGACATAGCTATGGCTACACCTTC. Translating gives CASSAGHSYGYTF.

This clonotype was counted many times. V is TRBV7-8 and J is TRBJ2-7, with 7 nucleotides matching TRBD2. The ends lost 2 bases at V and 5 bases at J; junction bases unmatched: 18. Germline loops: CDR1 SGHVS, CDR2 FQNEAQ. The CDR3 is made up of 18 amino acids. DNA for the CDR3: TGTGCCAGCAGCTTAACGGCATCGGGACTAACTAAGGCCCACGAGCAGTACGTC. It is translated as CASSLTASGLTKAHEQYV.

This clonotype was counted between two and nine times. This chain uses TRBV19 with TRBJ2-1; 13 positions match TRBD2. The J segment lost 9 bases and the V segment lost 7 bases, leaving 6 bases of the junction unmatched. Germline V gives CDR1 LNHDA, CDR2 SQIVND (reference sequence). The CDR3 loop spans 14 amino acids. The CDR3 coding sequence is TGTGCCAGTATGGGGACTAGCGGGGTTTCTGAGCAGTTCTTC. Protein sequence: CASMGTSGVSEQFF.

This clonotype was seen many times. The V and J genes are TRBV7-2 and TRBJ2-2; no clear D gene. This CDR3 region has 13 residues. The V end lost 6 bases, the J end lost 7 bases, and 12 bases lay between the germline ends. CDR1 and CDR2 from the germline V gene are SGHTA and FQGNSA. The CDR3 loop is CASSYPGGGELFF. CDR3 nucleotides: TGTGCCAGCAGTTACCCAGGCGGCGGGGAGCTGTTTTTT.

This clonotype was found a few times. The V call is TRBV7-6, the J call TRBJ2-7, with D perhaps matching TRBD2 (5 bases). The CDR3 contains 16 residues. Looked up from germline, CDR1 is SGHVS and CDR2 is FNYEAQ. V was shortened by 5 bases and J by 5 bases, with 22 bases between the two germline ends. CDR3 DNA sequence: TGTGCCAGCAGCCCAAGCCGGGCGGGTGTTTATCACGAGCAGTACTTC. Translated, it gives CASSPSRAGVYHEQYF.

The sample holds one count of this clonotype. DNA of the CDR3: TGCAGTGCTAGAGATCGCGAGGGAGTACGTTACGAGCAGTACTTC. Translation gives CSARDREGVRYEQYF. This chain uses TRBV20-1 with TRBJ2-7; maybe TRBD2 (5 bases). V was trimmed by 0 bases and J by 4 bases, leaving 16 bases between them. The CDR3 is 15 residues long. The V gene's germline CDR1 is DFQATT and CDR2 SNEGSKA (reference sequence).

The V and J genes are TRBV27 and TRBJ2-3; D is possibly TRBD1 (5 bases). Trimming left V 0 bases short and J 8 bases short, with 9 bases between. From germline, CDR1 is MNHEY and CDR2 SMNVEV (reference sequence). This CDR3 region has 13 residues. The CDR3 loop is CASSLSQGATQYF. The CDR3 DNA reads as TGTGCCAGCAGTTTATCGCAAGGGGCTACGCAGTATTTT.

The table lists this clonotype with a count of one. One end of the junction varies from germline; a read error may be responsible. This chain joins TRBV12-5 and TRBJ1-2; weak D call: TRBD1 (5 bases). Germline CDR1 reads LGHNT; CDR2 reads FRNRAP. CDR3 length equals 12 residues. The CDR3 nucleotides are TGTGCTAGTTCCCGGGGCCACGGGGGTCAAGCCTTC. It codes for CASSRGHGGQAF.

The V and J genes are TRBV2 and TRBJ1-1, with D possibly being TRBD1 (6 bases). CDR1 and CDR2 (germline): SNHLY, FYNNEI. V lost 8 bases, J lost 5 bases, and 15 bases lay in between. The CDR3 is 13 residues long. The CDR3 DNA is TGTGCCAGCGATTCAGGGGATAATACTGAAGCTTTCTTT. Its protein product is CASDSGDNTEAFF.

V and J are TRBV6-5 and TRBJ2-1; 8 positions match TRBD2. The ends lost 0 bases at V and 10 bases at J; junction bases unmatched: 8. The germline gives CDR1 MNHEY, CDR2 SVGAGI. The CDR3 has 15 residues. CDR3 nucleotide sequence: TGTGCCAGCAGTTACTCGGCGGGGGGCTCTAACGAGCAGTTCTTC. It codes for CASSYSAGGSNEQFF.

This clonotype was found a few times. V usage is TRBV28 and J usage is TRBJ1-1; TRBD1 matches 10 bases. The V segment lost 5 bases and the J segment 1 base; nucleotides outside the gene matches: 7. Germline V CDR1 and CDR2: MDHEN, SYDVKM. This CDR3 comprises 16 residues. CDR3 protein: CASSQDRGLGNTEAFF. CDR3 DNA: TGTGCCAGCAGTCAAGACAGGGGGCTTGGGAACACTGAAGCTTTCTTT.

The rearrangement joins TRBV24-1 to TRBJ2-1; TRBD2 might be the D (5 bases). This CDR3 is built from 14 residues. V was cut by 1 base and J by 6 bases, with 9 bases left in between. Germline CDR1 and CDR2: KGHDR and SFDVKD. The CDR3, as DNA: TGTGCCACCAGTGATTTCGAACTAGGCAATGAGCAGTTCTTC. The encoded protein is CATSDFELGNEQFF.

The DNA of the CDR3 is TGTGCCAGCAGCTCTACAAGGGCGAGCTCCTACAATGAGCAGTTCTTC. Protein sequence: CASSSTRASSYNEQFF. The chain carries TRBV7-9 and TRBJ2-1; D not resolved. The V end lost 4 bases, the J end lost 0 bases, and 13 bases lay between the germline ends. The CDR3 extends over 16 amino acids. Looked up from germline, CDR1 is SEHNR and CDR2 is FQNEAQ (reference sequence).

A few counts support this clonotype. V and J are TRBV12-3 or TRBV12-4 and TRBJ1-4; a possible D gene is TRBD1 (6 bases). The germline V and J ends were trimmed by 3 bases and 7 bases, with 15 bases remaining between them. CDR3 length: 15 amino acids. The CDR3 region is CASSFLGARSEKLFF. CDR3 DNA sequence: TGTGCCAGCAGTTTTTTGGGGGCGCGATCTGAAAAACTGTTTTTT.